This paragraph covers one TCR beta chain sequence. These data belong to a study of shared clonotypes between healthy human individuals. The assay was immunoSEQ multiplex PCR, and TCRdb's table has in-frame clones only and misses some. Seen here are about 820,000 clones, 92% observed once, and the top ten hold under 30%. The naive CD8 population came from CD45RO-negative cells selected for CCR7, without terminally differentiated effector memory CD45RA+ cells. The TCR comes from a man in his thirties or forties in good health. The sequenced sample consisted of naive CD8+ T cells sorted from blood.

Written as DNA, the CDR3 is TGTGCCAGCAGTGAGGTAGGGGAGATCTCTGGAAACACCATATATTTT. This codes for CASSEVGEISGNTIYF. The chain carries TRBV6-1 and TRBJ1-3, with D possibly TRBD1 on 5 matching bases. Germline assignment: CDR1 MNHNS and CDR2 SASEGT. V lost 3 bases to trimming and J lost 0 bases, with 12 bases between them. The CDR3 is 16 amino acids.